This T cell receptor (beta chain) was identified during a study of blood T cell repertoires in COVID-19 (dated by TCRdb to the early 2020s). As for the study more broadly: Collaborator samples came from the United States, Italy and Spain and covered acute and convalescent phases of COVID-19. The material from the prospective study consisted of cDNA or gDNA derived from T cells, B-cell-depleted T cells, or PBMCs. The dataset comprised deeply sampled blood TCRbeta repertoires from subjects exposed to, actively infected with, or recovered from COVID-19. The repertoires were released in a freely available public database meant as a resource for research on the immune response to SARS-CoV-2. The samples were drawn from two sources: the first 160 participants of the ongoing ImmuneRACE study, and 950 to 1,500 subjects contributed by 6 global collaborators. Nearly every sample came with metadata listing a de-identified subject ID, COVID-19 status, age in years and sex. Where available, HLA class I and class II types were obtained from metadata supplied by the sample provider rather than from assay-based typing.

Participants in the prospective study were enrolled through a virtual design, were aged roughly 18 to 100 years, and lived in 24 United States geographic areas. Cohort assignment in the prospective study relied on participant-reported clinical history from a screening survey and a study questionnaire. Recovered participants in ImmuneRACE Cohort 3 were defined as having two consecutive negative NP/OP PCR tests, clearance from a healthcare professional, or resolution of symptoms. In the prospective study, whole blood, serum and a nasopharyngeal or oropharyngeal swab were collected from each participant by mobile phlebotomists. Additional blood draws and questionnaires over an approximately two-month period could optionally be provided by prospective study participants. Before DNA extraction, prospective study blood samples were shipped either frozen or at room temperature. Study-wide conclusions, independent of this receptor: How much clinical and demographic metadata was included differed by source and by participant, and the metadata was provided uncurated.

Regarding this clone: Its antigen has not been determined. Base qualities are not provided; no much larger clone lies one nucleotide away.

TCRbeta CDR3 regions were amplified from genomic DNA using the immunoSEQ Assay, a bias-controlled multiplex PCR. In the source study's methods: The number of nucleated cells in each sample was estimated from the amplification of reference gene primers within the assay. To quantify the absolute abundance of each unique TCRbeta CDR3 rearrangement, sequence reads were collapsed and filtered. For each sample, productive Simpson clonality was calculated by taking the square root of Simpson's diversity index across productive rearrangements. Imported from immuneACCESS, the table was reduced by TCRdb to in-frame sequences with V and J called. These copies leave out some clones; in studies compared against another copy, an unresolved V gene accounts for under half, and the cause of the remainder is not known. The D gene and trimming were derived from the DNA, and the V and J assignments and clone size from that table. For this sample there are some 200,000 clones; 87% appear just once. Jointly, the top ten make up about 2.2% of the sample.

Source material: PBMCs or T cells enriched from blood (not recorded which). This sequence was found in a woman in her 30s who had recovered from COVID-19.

Here the CDR3 is given as CASSLSRNSPLHF. The sequenced DNA: TGTGCCAGCAGCTTAAGTAGAAATTCACCCCTCCACTTT. This sequence uses TRBV7-3 and TRBJ1-6; no D gene can be assigned with confidence. The germline V gene provides CDR1 SGHTA and CDR2 FQGTGA. Trimming removed 1 base from V and 7 bases from J, leaving 5 bases between the germline ends. From the cysteine up to the phenylalanine, the CDR3 has a length of 13 residues. The CDR3 DNA has 39 bases and is translated from base 1.